This is a list of T cell receptor beta chains from one sample in a study of CD8+ T cells in alopecia areata. The repertoire was sequenced with immunoSEQ multiplex PCR; TCRdb's copy has only in-frame clones and lacks some. This table has about 290,000 clones, roughly 64% appearing once. Source: CD4+ T cells sorted from blood, taken at week 24, from a patient treated with tofacitinib. These receptors originate from a human donor with alopecia areata. Both conserved end residues are part of each CDR3. The order of the fields is J gene, V gene, clone size, D gene, CDR3 protein, CDR3 DNA. A D gene is named only where the DNA matches it firmly. The size of a clone is reported for some rows only, either as once, few or many, or as a class for expanded clones.

J: TRBJ2-5; V: TRBV2; size: once; D: TRBD1; CDR3: CASSEGQGRRLYF; DNA: TGTGCCAGCAGCGAAGGACAGGGGCGCAGGCTGTACTTC
J: TRBJ1-1; V: TRBV15; size: .; D: .; CDR3: CATSRDLGRVTEAFF; DNA: TGTGCCACCAGCAGAGATCTTGGCAGGGTGACTGAAGCTTTCTTT
J: TRBJ2-1; V: TRBV20-1; size: .; D: .; CDR3: CSARDGPQQFF; DNA: TGCAGTGCTAGAGATGGTCCTCAGCAGTTCTTC
J: TRBJ1-3; V: TRBV29-1; size: few; D: .; CDR3: CSVRAGNTIYF; DNA: TGCAGCGTTCGCGCTGGAAACACCATATATTTT
J: TRBJ1-1; V: TRBV7-9; size: once; D: TRBD1; CDR3: CASSYKTGRNEAFF; DNA: TGTGCCAGCAGCTACAAGACAGGGCGGAATGAAGCTTTCTTT
J: TRBJ2-5; V: TRBV2; size: .; D: .; CDR3: CASSRDSSRGTQYF; DNA: TGTGCCAGCAGTCGGGACTCCTCCCGGGGGACCCAGTACTTC
J: TRBJ1-5; V: TRBV4-2; size: .; D: .; CDR3: CASSGRVRQPQHF; DNA: TGTGCCAGCAGCGGCCGGGTTCGACAGCCCCAGCATTTT
J: TRBJ2-7; V: TRBV29-1; size: .; D: .; CDR3: CSVAANSYEQYF; DNA: TGCAGCGTTGCGGCTAACTCCTACGAGCAGTACTTC
J: TRBJ2-3; V: TRBV7-6; size: many; D: .; CDR3: CASTMGGGFTDTQYF; DNA: TGTGCCAGCACCATGGGGGGGGGCTTCACAGATACGCAGTATTTT
J: TRBJ2-2; V: TRBV11-2; size: few; D: .; CDR3: CASTGQNGELFF; DNA: TGTGCCAGCACCGGACAGAACGGGGAGCTGTTTTTT
J: TRBJ2-3; V: TRBV12-5; size: .; D: .; CDR3: CASGSAGPLHSDTQYF; DNA: TGTGCTAGTGGTTCCGCCGGGCCACTTCATTCCGATACGCAGTATTTT
J: TRBJ2-5; V: TRBV11-1; size: .; D: TRBD1; CDR3: CASSLQGAQETQYF; DNA: TGTGCCAGCAGCTTACAGGGGGCACAAGAGACCCAGTACTTC
J: TRBJ1-6; V: TRBV7-9; size: few; D: .; CDR3: CASSFDWGDHSPLHF; DNA: TGTGCCAGCAGCTTCGACTGGGGGGACCATTCACCCCTCCACTTT
J: TRBJ2-7; V: TRBV7-3; size: .; D: TRBD1; CDR3: CASRPTGVYEQYF; DNA: TGTGCCAGCAGACCAACAGGGGTATACGAGCAGTACTTC
J: TRBJ2-7; V: TRBV6-5; size: many; D: .; CDR3: CASSPRPSYEQYF; DNA: TGTGCCAGCAGTCCCCGGCCCTCCTACGAGCAGTACTTC
J: TRBJ2-1; V: TRBV29-1; size: .; D: .; CDR3: CSVESPRGIYNEQFF; DNA: TGCAGCGTTGAAAGTCCCCGAGGGATATACAATGAGCAGTTCTTC
J: TRBJ1-4; V: TRBV25-1; size: .; D: .; CDR3: CASSESGREGEKLFF; DNA: TGTGCCAGCAGTGAATCCGGCAGGGAAGGTGAAAAACTGTTTTTT
J: TRBJ1-4; V: TRBV29-1; size: .; D: .; CDR3: CSGTLARENEKLFF; DNA: TGCAGCGGTACCCTGGCCAGGGAGAATGAAAAACTGTTTTTT
J: TRBJ2-7; V: TRBV5-1; size: few; D: TRBD1; CDR3: CASSFGTGGYEQYF; DNA: TGCGCCAGCAGCTTTGGGACAGGCGGTTACGAGCAGTACTTC
J: TRBJ1-6; V: TRBV18; size: .; D: .; CDR3: CASSPPGSGFGSPLHF; DNA: TGTGCCAGCTCACCACCGGGCTCGGGCTTTGGTTCACCCCTCCACTTT
J: TRBJ1-1; V: TRBV29-1; size: .; D: .; CDR3: CSVPISMNTEAFF; DNA: TGCAGCGTTCCGATAAGCATGAACACTGAAGCTTTCTTT
J: TRBJ2-5; V: TRBV6-5; size: .; D: .; CDR3: CASTSQQGLQETQYF; DNA: TGTGCCAGCACCTCACAACAGGGCCTACAAGAGACCCAGTACTTC
J: TRBJ2-7; V: TRBV23-1; size: .; D: TRBD1; CDR3: CASSQPKGQGDF; DNA: TGCGCCAGCAGTCAACCCAAGGGACAGGGTGACTTC
J: TRBJ1-2; V: TRBV6-1; size: once; D: TRBD1; CDR3: CASSEADRGDGYTF; DNA: TGTGCCAGCAGTGAAGCGGACAGGGGGGACGGCTACACCTTC
J: TRBJ1-6; V: TRBV4-1; size: .; D: .; CDR3: CASSQDEAGRPLSPLHF; DNA: TGCGCCAGCAGCCAAGATGAGGCAGGGCGGCCCCTTTCACCCCTCCACTTT
J: TRBJ1-1; V: TRBV5-1; size: .; D: .; CDR3: CASSLVTGLNTEAFF; DNA: TGCGCCAGCAGCTTGGTGACAGGTTTGAACACTGAAGCTTTCTTT
J: TRBJ1-5; V: TRBV30; size: .; D: .; CDR3: CAWSVSGSNQPQHF; DNA: TGTGCCTGGAGTGTATCAGGGAGCAATCAGCCCCAGCATTTT
J: TRBJ2-3; V: TRBV7-6; size: once; D: TRBD2; CDR3: CASSLVGGSTDTQYF; DNA: TGTGCCAGCAGCTTAGTCGGGGGGAGCACAGATACGCAGTATTTT
J: TRBJ2-5; V: TRBV15; size: .; D: TRBD1; CDR3: CATATKDREVQETQYF; DNA: TGTGCCACCGCAACAAAGGACAGGGAGGTCCAAGAGACCCAGTACTTC
J: TRBJ2-3; V: TRBV30; size: .; D: TRBD2; CDR3: CAWSRLAGDTDTQYF; DNA: TGTGCCTGGAGTCGACTAGCGGGGGACACAGATACGCAGTATTTT
J: TRBJ2-1; V: TRBV29-1; size: .; D: TRBD1; CDR3: CSVQTGRNEQFF; DNA: TGCAGCGTTCAGACAGGGCGCAATGAGCAGTTCTTC
J: TRBJ2-7; V: TRBV29-1; size: .; D: .; CDR3: CSVEEVRGAQYF; DNA: TGCAGCGTTGAAGAGGTCAGGGGGGCACAGTACTTC
J: TRBJ2-3; V: TRBV29-1; size: few; D: TRBD1; CDR3: CSVAGTVTDTQYF; DNA: TGCAGCGTAGCCGGGACAGTCACAGATACGCAGTATTTT
J: TRBJ1-2; V: TRBV30; size: .; D: .; CDR3: CAWSVHQGRSGGYTF; DNA: TGTGCCTGGAGTGTACACCAGGGCCGGTCCGGTGGCTACACCTTC
J: TRBJ1-1; V: TRBV29-1; size: few; D: TRBD1; CDR3: CSVVGQMNTEAFF; DNA: TGCAGCGTTGTGGGACAGATGAACACTGAAGCTTTCTTT
J: TRBJ2-2; V: TRBV5-1; size: .; D: .; CDR3: CASSSQGGMNTGELFF; DNA: TGCGCCAGCAGCTCACAGGGAGGGATGAACACCGGGGAGCTGTTTTTT
J: TRBJ2-3; V: TRBV5-1; size: once; D: .; CDR3: CASSYSGPSTDTQYF; DNA: TGCGCCAGCAGCTATTCAGGGCCCTCCACAGATACGCAGTATTTT
J: TRBJ2-1; V: TRBV7-2; size: .; D: TRBD2; CDR3: CASSLGRAGGLAGNEQFF; DNA: TGTGCCAGCAGCTTAGGTAGGGCCGGGGGACTAGCGGGAAATGAGCAGTTCTTC
J: TRBJ1-2; V: TRBV29-1; size: few; D: .; CDR3: CSVGGEDGYTF; DNA: TGCAGCGTTGGTGGGGAAGATGGCTACACCTTC
J: TRBJ2-1; V: TRBV5-6; size: .; D: TRBD1; CDR3: CASYPGQGHNEQFF; DNA: TGTGCCAGCTACCCGGGACAGGGGCACAATGAGCAGTTCTTC
J: TRBJ1-6; V: TRBV28; size: few; D: .; CDR3: CASSSSGGYSPLHF; DNA: TGTGCCAGCAGTTCGTCGGGGGGTTACTCACCCCTCCACTTT
J: TRBJ2-7; V: TRBV6-5; size: .; D: TRBD2; CDR3: CATGRGYEQYF; DNA: TGTGCCACCGGGAGGGGTTACGAGCAGTACTTC
J: TRBJ1-1; V: TRBV10-2; size: .; D: .; CDR3: CASSERGGSTEAFF; DNA: TGCGCCAGCAGTGAAAGGGGTGGGAGCACTGAAGCTTTCTTT
J: TRBJ2-7; V: TRBV2; size: .; D: .; CDR3: CASIFAYEQYF; DNA: TGTGCCAGCATCTTCGCCTACGAGCAGTACTTC
J: TRBJ2-7; V: TRBV18; size: .; D: TRBD1; CDR3: CASSPETGGQREQYF; DNA: TGTGCCAGCTCACCCGAGACAGGGGGCCAACGGGAGCAGTACTTC
J: TRBJ1-2; V: TRBV29-1; size: .; D: .; CDR3: CSAGEGRGYGYTF; DNA: TGCAGCGCTGGGGAGGGTCGAGGGTATGGCTACACCTTC
J: TRBJ2-2; V: TRBV9; size: few; D: TRBD2; CDR3: CASSVAAGGLTGELFF; DNA: TGTGCCAGCAGCGTAGCTGCGGGGGGGCTCACCGGGGAGCTGTTTTTT
J: TRBJ1-2; V: TRBV5-1; size: few; D: .; CDR3: CASSFGSQGDGYTF; DNA: TGCGCCAGCAGCTTCGGGTCACAGGGAGATGGCTACACCTTC
J: TRBJ1-2; V: TRBV5-1; size: .; D: .; CDR3: CASSQDDNYGYTF; DNA: TGCGCCAGCAGCCAGGATGATAACTATGGCTACACCTTC
J: TRBJ1-1; V: TRBV5-1; size: .; D: .; CDR3: CASSIGQNTEAFF; DNA: TGCGCCAGCAGCATTGGACAGAACACTGAAGCTTTCTTT
J: TRBJ1-1; V: TRBV11-2; size: .; D: .; CDR3: CASSLVYGLPEAFF; DNA: TGTGCCAGCAGCTTAGTTTACGGGTTACCTGAAGCTTTCTTT
J: TRBJ2-1; V: TRBV7-6; size: .; D: .; CDR3: CASSQGQLTYNEQFF; DNA: TGTGCCAGCAGCCAGGGGCAGCTGACCTACAATGAGCAGTTCTTC
J: TRBJ2-3; V: TRBV29-1; size: .; D: TRBD1; CDR3: CSVEWPGGVIGTDTQYF; DNA: TGCAGCGTTGAATGGCCAGGGGGCGTAATAGGCACAGATACGCAGTATTTT
J: TRBJ1-2; V: TRBV30; size: .; D: TRBD1; CDR3: CAWSVKGQIFYGYTF; DNA: TGTGCCTGGAGTGTGAAGGGACAGATATTCTATGGCTACACCTTC
J: TRBJ2-4; V: TRBV5-1; size: .; D: .; CDR3: CASRWGARENIQYF; DNA: TGCGCCAGCAGATGGGGGGCGCGGGAAAACATTCAGTACTTC
J: TRBJ1-1; V: TRBV10-3; size: .; D: TRBD1; CDR3: CAINRDRSTEAFF; DNA: TGTGCCATCAATAGGGACAGGAGCACTGAAGCTTTCTTT
J: TRBJ1-4; V: TRBV4-3; size: .; D: .; CDR3: CASSQVTEKLFF; DNA: TGCGCCAGCAGCCAAGTCACAGAAAAACTGTTTTTT
J: TRBJ2-2; V: TRBV27; size: .; D: .; CDR3: CASSPAYPTNTGELFF; DNA: TGTGCCAGCAGTCCCGCGTACCCTACGAACACCGGGGAGCTGTTTTTT
J: TRBJ1-2; V: TRBV27; size: .; D: .; CDR3: CASSSRADGGYTF; DNA: TGTGCCAGCAGTTCCAGGGCTGACGGTGGCTACACCTTC
J: TRBJ2-5; V: TRBV29-1; size: .; D: TRBD2; CDR3: CSVGVAGGNQETQYF; DNA: TGCAGCGTTGGAGTCGCGGGGGGCAACCAAGAGACCCAGTACTTC